Listed below are T cell receptor beta chains from one sample, sequenced in a study of PD-1 blockade in classical Hodgkin lymphoma. Clones were sequenced by immunoSEQ multiplex PCR, and TCRdb holds only the in-frame ones, with some missing. The sample has approximately 61,000 clones; 85% to 90% are singletons. Sequencing was performed on peripheral blood mononuclear cells (PBMCs), taken at baseline. These TCRs come from a human donor with classical Hodgkin lymphoma. Both conserved end residues are part of each CDR3. A D gene is named only where the DNA matches it firmly. The size field is filled for only some rows; it gives once, few, many or a size class.

v_gene,d_gene,abundance,j_gene,CDR3aa,CDR3nt
TRBV7-6,TRBD1,few,TRBJ1-1,CASSPRQGTEAFF,TGTGCCAGCAGCCCAAGACAGGGGACTGAAGCTTTCTTT
TRBV9,TRBD2,.,TRBJ2-1,CASSGRTSLDEQFF,TGTGCCAGCAGCGGACGGACTAGCTTGGATGAGCAGTTCTTC
TRBV5-5,TRBD1,.,TRBJ2-7,CASSGGQGVYEQYF,TGTGCCAGCAGCGGGGGACAGGGAGTTTACGAGCAGTACTTC
TRBV28,.,.,TRBJ1-1,CASSLGGMNTEAFF,TGTGCCAGCAGTTTGGGCGGTATGAACACTGAAGCTTTCTTT
TRBV19,.,.,TRBJ2-7,CASSNFDRTYEQYF,TGTGCCAGTAGTAATTTTGACAGGACCTACGAGCAGTACTTC
TRBV5-5,.,.,TRBJ1-1,CASSPSTLRTVNTEAFF,TGTGCCAGCAGCCCTAGTACTCTCAGGACAGTCAACACTGAAGCTTTCTTT
TRBV27,TRBD1,.,TRBJ2-5,CASSLRVRVDRGRRETQYF,TGTGCCAGCAGTTTGAGGGTGAGGGTAGACAGGGGGCGCCGAGAGACCCAGTACTTC
TRBV7-2,.,.,TRBJ1-5,CASSLNHPNQPQHF,TGTGCCAGCAGCTTAAACCATCCAAATCAGCCCCAGCATTTT
TRBV27,.,.,TRBJ1-5,CASSLVRVNQPQHF,TGTGCCAGCAGTTTAGTCAGGGTTAATCAGCCCCAGCATTTT
TRBV10-3,.,.,TRBJ1-1,CAISPVREVGTEAFF,TGTGCCATCAGTCCCGTGCGGGAGGTAGGGACTGAAGCTTTCTTT
TRBV7-9,.,.,TRBJ2-1,CASSTPSGSFSYNEQFF,TGTGCCAGCAGCACCCCCAGCGGGTCGTTCTCCTACAATGAGCAGTTCTTC
TRBV10-3,TRBD1,.,TRBJ1-1,CAIKIQGGAGPEAFF,TGTGCCATCAAAATACAAGGGGGCGCAGGACCTGAAGCTTTCTTT
TRBV4-1,TRBD1,.,TRBJ2-7,CASSHEWTGGEQYF,TGCGCCAGCAGCCACGAATGGACAGGGGGCGAGCAGTACTTC
TRBV6-5,TRBD1,once,TRBJ1-5,CASRDATGGRQPQHF,TGTGCCAGCAGAGATGCAACAGGGGGCAGGCAGCCCCAGCATTTT
TRBV2,.,.,TRBJ1-6,CASSDADLPLLHF,TGTGCCAGCAGTGACGCGGACTTACCATTACTCCACTTT
TRBV7-8,.,once,TRBJ1-5,CASSPPGDQPQHF,TGTGCCAGCAGCCCCCCAGGGGACCAGCCCCAGCATTTT
TRBV27,TRBD1,.,TRBJ1-2,CASRKTGGSYGYTF,TGTGCCAGCCGAAAGACAGGGGGAAGCTATGGCTACACCTTC
TRBV6-1,.,.,TRBJ1-2,CASSEEGLSVYGYTF,TGTGCCAGCAGTGAAGAGGGGCTATCGGTTTATGGCTACACCTTC
TRBV7-2,.,.,TRBJ1-2,CASSLGASYGYTF,TGTGCCAGCAGCTTAGGAGCGAGCTATGGCTACACCTTC
TRBV6-5,.,.,TRBJ1-2,CASSDLTGYTF,TGTGCCAGCAGTGACCTGACCGGCTACACCTTC
TRBV7-9,.,once,TRBJ2-6,CASSLVAGRGFGANVLTF,TGTGCCAGCAGCTTAGTAGCAGGGAGGGGGTTTGGGGCCAACGTCCTGACTTTC
TRBV5-5,.,.,TRBJ1-3,CASSYDRSSGNTIYF,TGTGCCAGCAGCTATGACAGGAGCTCTGGAAACACCATATATTTT
TRBV18,.,.,TRBJ2-7,CASSPYSEQGGSEQYF,TGTGCCAGCTCACCTTACTCCGAACAGGGAGGGAGCGAGCAGTACTTC
TRBV2,TRBD1,.,TRBJ2-7,CARDLRDREREQYF,TGTGCCAGAGACCTCCGGGACAGGGAACGCGAGCAGTACTTC
TRBV25-1,.,.,TRBJ2-1,CASSGRGGNEQFF,TGTGCCAGCAGTGGCAGGGGAGGCAATGAGCAGTTCTTC
TRBV19,.,.,TRBJ2-7,CASSTQGSEQYF,TGTGCCAGTAGTACCCAGGGTTCCGAGCAGTACTTC
TRBV6-5,TRBD2,.,TRBJ2-7,CASSSSGALLYEQYF,TGTGCCAGCAGTTCTAGCGGGGCCTTATTGTACGAGCAGTACTTC
TRBV11-2,.,few,TRBJ2-3,CASSRDRGFSTDTQYF,TGTGCCAGCAGCCGAGACCGGGGCTTTAGCACAGATACGCAGTATTTT
TRBV7-9,.,.,TRBJ1-3,CASSPRFWGASGNTIYF,TGTGCCAGCAGCCCCCGCTTCTGGGGAGCCTCTGGAAACACCATATATTTT
TRBV4-1,.,.,TRBJ1-3,CASSQDRVTSGNTIYF,TGCGCCAGCAGCCAAGATAGGGTAACCTCTGGAAACACCATATATTTT
TRBV15,.,.,TRBJ2-5,CATSGDTRRETQYF,TGTGCCACCAGCGGTGACACCCGCCGGGAGACCCAGTACTTC
TRBV4-2,TRBD2,.,TRBJ2-5,CASSQREAGLAEEETQYF,TGTGCCAGCAGCCAACGTGAAGCGGGACTAGCGGAGGAAGAGACCCAGTACTTC
TRBV19,.,.,TRBJ1-6,CASTSRDGYSPLHF,TGTGCCAGTACCTCCCGGGACGGCTATTCACCCCTCCACTTT
TRBV5-4,.,.,TRBJ1-1,CASRPGRGDTEAFF,TGTGCCAGCAGACCCGGTCGCGGGGACACTGAAGCTTTCTTT
TRBV9,TRBD1,.,TRBJ2-2,CATSGQGTTGELFF,TGTGCCACTTCGGGACAGGGGACCACCGGGGAGCTGTTTTTT
TRBV9,.,.,TRBJ2-3,CASSVSGPKVPDTQYF,TGTGCCAGCAGCGTCTCGGGCCCAAAGGTCCCAGATACGCAGTATTTT
TRBV28,TRBD1,once,TRBJ1-6,CASSLSGTVPNSPLHF,TGTGCCAGCAGTTTAAGTGGGACAGTACCTAATTCACCCCTCCACTTT
TRBV27,.,.,TRBJ2-1,CASSLWNEQFF,TGTGCCAGCAGTTTATGGAATGAGCAGTTCTTC
TRBV12-5,.,.,TRBJ2-7,CASGLPPGLAYEQYF,TGTGCTAGTGGGCTCCCCCCGGGACTGGCCTACGAGCAGTACTTC
TRBV29-1,.,.,TRBJ2-1,CSVVGGTQFF,TGCAGCGTTGTTGGCGGAACGCAGTTCTTC
TRBV10-1,.,.,TRBJ2-7,CASILQSYEQYF,TGCGCCAGCATACTTCAGAGCTACGAGCAGTACTTC
TRBV19,TRBD1,.,TRBJ1-2,CASSIDQGARRYTF,TGTGCCAGTAGTATAGATCAGGGGGCGCGACGCTACACCTTC
TRBV27,.,.,TRBJ2-7,CASSSRTREQYF,TGTGCCAGCAGTTCCCGGACGAGGGAGCAGTACTTC
TRBV28,.,.,TRBJ1-2,CASSWEGGYTF,TGTGCCAGCAGTTGGGAAGGTGGCTACACCTTC
TRBV7-2,.,once,TRBJ1-6,CASSLVQGGNNSPLHF,TGTGCCAGCAGCTTAGTTCAGGGAGGCAATAATTCACCCCTCCACTTT
TRBV7-2,.,once,TRBJ2-1,CASSPRPGYQQFF,TGTGCCAGCAGCCCGCGACCAGGATATCAGCAGTTCTTC
TRBV5-1,TRBD1,.,TRBJ1-2,CASSLEVGTGLDYGYTF,TGCGCCAGCAGCTTGGAGGTTGGGACAGGGCTTGACTATGGCTACACCTTC
TRBV5-1,.,.,TRBJ1-1,CASSRTEALGTEAFF,TGCGCCAGCAGTAGGACAGAAGCTCTAGGAACTGAAGCTTTCTTT
TRBV4-2,.,few,TRBJ1-6,CASSQTGFGVGNSPLHF,TGTGCCAGCAGCCAGACCGGCTTTGGGGTTGGTAATTCACCCCTCCACTTT
TRBV11-2,.,.,TRBJ2-7,CASSGGSYEQYF,TGTGCCAGTAGTGGGGGCTCCTACGAGCAGTACTTC